This T cell receptor beta chain was recovered during a study of Ad26.COV2.S vaccination and SARS-CoV-2 variants. Specified treatment: 15 to 20 received Ad26.COV2.S at low or high dose, single or two shots; roughly 5 received placebo; per-sample allocation not given. The samples were gathered on day 63 after the first injection of vaccine or placebo. Study outcomes and limitations: In TCR breadth and depth analyses, total T cell responses may have been underestimated.

The CDR3 spans 18 residues. Per the germline V gene, CDR1 is MNHEY and CDR2 is SMNVEV (reference sequence). After removal of 2 bases from V and 4 bases from J, the junction contained 10 bases not matched to a gene. On this clone: Its antigen is unknown.

The method was immunoSEQ multiplex PCR; TCRdb's version includes in-frame clones alone and lacks a portion of them. Among a few hundred thousand clones, around 87% were seen once, and the ten largest hold approximately 3.3%. The receptor was isolated from a person aged 18-65 years who received the Ad26.COV2.S COVID-19 vaccine or a placebo. This chain uses TRBV27 with TRBJ2-2; 10 nucleotides agree with TRBD1. The material was peripheral blood, obtained in a trial of Ad26.COV2.S vaccine versus placebo. The CDR3 is CASSLRIPGQGSTGELFF. CDR3 DNA: TGTGCCAGCAGTTTACGAATACCGGGACAGGGGTCCACCGGGGAGCTGTTTTTT.